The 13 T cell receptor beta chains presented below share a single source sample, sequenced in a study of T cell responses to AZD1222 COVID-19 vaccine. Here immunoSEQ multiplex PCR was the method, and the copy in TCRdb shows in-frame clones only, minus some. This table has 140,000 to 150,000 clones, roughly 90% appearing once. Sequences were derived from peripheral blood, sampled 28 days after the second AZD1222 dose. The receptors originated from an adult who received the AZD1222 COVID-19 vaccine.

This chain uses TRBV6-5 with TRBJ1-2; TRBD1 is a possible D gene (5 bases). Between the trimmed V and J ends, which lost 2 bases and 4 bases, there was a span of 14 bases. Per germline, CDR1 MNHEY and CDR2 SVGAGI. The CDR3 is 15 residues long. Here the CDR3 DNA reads TGTGCCAGCAGTTACCGGGGGGAACTGGGCTATGGCTACACCTTC. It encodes CASSYRGELGYGYTF.

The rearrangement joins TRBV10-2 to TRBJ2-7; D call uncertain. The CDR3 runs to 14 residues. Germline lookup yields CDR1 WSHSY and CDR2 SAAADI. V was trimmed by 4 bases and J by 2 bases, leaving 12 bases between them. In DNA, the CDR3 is TGCGCCAGCAGTGGGGCGGACCGCCCCTACGAGCAGTACTTC. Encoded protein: CASSGADRPYEQYF.

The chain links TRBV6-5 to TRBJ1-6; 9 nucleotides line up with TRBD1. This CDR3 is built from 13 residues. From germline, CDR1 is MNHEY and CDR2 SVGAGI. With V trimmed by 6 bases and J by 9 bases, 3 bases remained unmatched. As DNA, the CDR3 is TGTGCCAGCAGGACAGGGGGTCGTTCACCCCTCCACTTT. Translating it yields CASRTGGRSPLHF.

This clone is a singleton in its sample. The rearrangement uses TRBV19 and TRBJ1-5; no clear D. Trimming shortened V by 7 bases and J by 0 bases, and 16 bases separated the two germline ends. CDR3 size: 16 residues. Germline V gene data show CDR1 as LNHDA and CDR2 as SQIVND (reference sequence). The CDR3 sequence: CASTPTSDYSNQPQHF. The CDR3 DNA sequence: TGTGCCAGTACGCCGACATCGGACTATAGCAATCAGCCCCAGCATTTT.

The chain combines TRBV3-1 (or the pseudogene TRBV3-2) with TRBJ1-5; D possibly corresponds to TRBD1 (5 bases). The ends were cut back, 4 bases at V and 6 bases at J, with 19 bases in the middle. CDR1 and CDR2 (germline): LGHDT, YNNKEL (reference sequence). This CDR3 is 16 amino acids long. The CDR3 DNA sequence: TGTGCCAGCAGCCCCTCGGGGCAGGGACGGAGTCAGCCCCAGCATTTT. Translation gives CASSPSGQGRSQPQHF.

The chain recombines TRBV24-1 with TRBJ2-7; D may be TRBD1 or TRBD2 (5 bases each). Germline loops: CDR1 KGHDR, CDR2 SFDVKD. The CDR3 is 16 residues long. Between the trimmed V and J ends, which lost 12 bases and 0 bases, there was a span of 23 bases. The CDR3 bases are TGTGCCCCCGGCGAGGGGCCCCGGGATAACTCCTACGAGCAGTACTTC. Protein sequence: CAPGEGPRDNSYEQYF.

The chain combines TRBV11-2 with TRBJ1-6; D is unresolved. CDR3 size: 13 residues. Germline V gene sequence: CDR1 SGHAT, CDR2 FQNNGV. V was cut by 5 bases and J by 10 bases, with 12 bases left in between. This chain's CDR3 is CASSPGSLSPLHF. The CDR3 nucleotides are TGTGCCAGCAGCCCAGGAAGTTTGTCACCCCTCCACTTT.

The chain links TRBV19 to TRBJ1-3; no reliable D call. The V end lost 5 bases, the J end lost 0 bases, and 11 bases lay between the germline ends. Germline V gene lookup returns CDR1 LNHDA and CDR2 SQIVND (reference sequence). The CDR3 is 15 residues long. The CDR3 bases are TGTGCCAGTAGTTCGAGAACTGTCTCTGGAAACACCATATATTTT. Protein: CASSSRTVSGNTIYF.

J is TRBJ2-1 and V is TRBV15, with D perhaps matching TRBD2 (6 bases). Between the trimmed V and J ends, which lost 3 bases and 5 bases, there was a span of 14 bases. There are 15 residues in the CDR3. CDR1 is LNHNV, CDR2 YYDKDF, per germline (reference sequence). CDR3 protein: CATSRGGLPDNEQFF. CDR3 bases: TGTGCCACCAGCAGGGGCGGACTACCCGACAATGAGCAGTTCTTC.

CDR3 in amino acids: CASSTGLGETQYF. In DNA, the CDR3 is TGCGCCAGCAGCACAGGGTTGGGCGAGACCCAGTACTTC. V gene TRBV10-1 combines with J gene TRBJ2-5; tentative D call: TRBD1 (6 bases). Trimming removed 6 bases at V and 5 bases at J, with 13 bases between. CDR1 is WNHNN, CDR2 SYGVQD, per germline (reference sequence). The CDR3 extends over 13 amino acids.

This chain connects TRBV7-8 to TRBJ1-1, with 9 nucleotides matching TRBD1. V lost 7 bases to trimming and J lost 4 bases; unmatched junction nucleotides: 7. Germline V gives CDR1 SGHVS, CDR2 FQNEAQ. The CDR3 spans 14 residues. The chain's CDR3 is CASTSQGASTEAFF. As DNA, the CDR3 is TGTGCCAGCACCTCACAGGGGGCAAGCACTGAAGCTTTCTTT.

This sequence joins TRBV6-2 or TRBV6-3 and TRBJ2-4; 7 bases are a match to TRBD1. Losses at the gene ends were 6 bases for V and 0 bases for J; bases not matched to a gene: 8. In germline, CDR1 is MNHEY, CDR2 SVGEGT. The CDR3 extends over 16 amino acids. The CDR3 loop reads CASSSGTALAKNIQYF. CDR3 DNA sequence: TGTGCCAGCAGCTCCGGGACAGCACTAGCCAAAAACATTCAGTACTTC.

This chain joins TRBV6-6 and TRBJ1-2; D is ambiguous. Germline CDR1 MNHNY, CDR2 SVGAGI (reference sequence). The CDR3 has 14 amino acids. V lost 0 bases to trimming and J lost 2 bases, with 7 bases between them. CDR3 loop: CASSYSGRNYGYTF. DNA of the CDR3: TGTGCCAGCAGTTACTCGGGCCGAAACTATGGCTACACCTTC.